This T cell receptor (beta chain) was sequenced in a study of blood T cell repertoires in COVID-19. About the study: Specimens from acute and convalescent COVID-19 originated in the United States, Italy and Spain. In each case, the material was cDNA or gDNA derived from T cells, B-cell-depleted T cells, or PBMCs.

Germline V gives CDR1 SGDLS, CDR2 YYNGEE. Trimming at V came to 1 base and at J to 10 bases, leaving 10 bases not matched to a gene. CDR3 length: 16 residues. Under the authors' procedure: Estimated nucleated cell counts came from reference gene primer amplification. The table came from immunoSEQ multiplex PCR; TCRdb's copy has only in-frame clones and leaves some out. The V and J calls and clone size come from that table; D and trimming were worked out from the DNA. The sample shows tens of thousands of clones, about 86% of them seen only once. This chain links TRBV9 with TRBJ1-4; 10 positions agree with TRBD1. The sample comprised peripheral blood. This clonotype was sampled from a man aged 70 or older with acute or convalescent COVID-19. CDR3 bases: TGTGCCAGCAGCGTAACCACCGGGACAGGGGAGGTAAAACTGTTTTTT. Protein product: CASSVTTGTGEVKLFF.